These 22 T cell receptor beta chains were sequenced from one sample in a study of cytomegalovirus exposure and HLA in healthy donors. Sequenced by immunoSEQ multiplex PCR; TCRdb stores in-frame clones only, minus some. The sample yields approximately 200,000 clones, about four fifths seen once. Sequencing was performed on PBMCs. The receptors stem from a man aged 18 to 35 in good health and CMV-seropositive.

The gene calls are TRBV28 and TRBJ2-2; 12 bases are a match to TRBD2. The CDR3 contains 15 residues. Looked up from germline, CDR1 is MDHEN and CDR2 is SYDVKM. The J segment lost 6 bases and the V segment lost 5 bases, leaving 4 bases of the junction unmatched. The CDR3 is CASSASGRAPGELFF. The CDR3 DNA reads TGTGCCAGCAGTGCTAGCGGGAGGGCCCCCGGGGAGCTGTTTTTT. Looking up the rest from reference TRBV28 and TRBJ2-2 gives the full variable domain: DVKVTQSSRYLVKRTGEKVFLECVQDMDHENMFWYRQDPGLGLRLIYFSYDVKMKEKGDIPEGYSVSREKKERFSLILESASTNQTSMYLCASSASGRAPGELFFGEGSRLTVL.

This clone was observed a few times. The J gene is TRBJ2-5, the V gene TRBV19, with 12 positions matching TRBD2. Unmatched junction bases numbered 2, after V lost 6 bases and J lost 3 bases. The CDR3 contains 14 residues. Germline V CDR1 and CDR2: LNHDA, SQIVND (reference sequence). In nucleotides, the CDR3 is TGTGCCAGTAGACTAGCGGGAGGCGAAGAGACCCAGTACTTC. As protein: CASRLAGGEETQYF.

CDR3 DNA: TGTGCTCCCCAAGTGGGCCCAGGCACCTCGAACACCGGGGAGCTGTTTTTT. Residues: CAPQVGPGTSNTGELFF. J is TRBJ2-2 and V is TRBV30; D is unresolved. The CDR3 runs to 17 residues. CDR1 and CDR2 from the germline V gene are GTSNPN and SVGIG (reference sequence).

The CDR3 here is CSAPDREETQYF. For the CDR3, the DNA is TGCAGCGCTCCTGACAGGGAGGAGACCCAGTACTTC. This chain uses TRBV29-1 with TRBJ2-5; 7 bases align to TRBD1. This CDR3 has 12 amino acids. CDR1 is SQVTM, CDR2 ANQGSEA, per germline. V gave up 7 bases and J gave up 5 bases; unmatched junction bases: 7.

The chain employs TRBV5-6 and TRBJ1-1, with 8 bases identical to TRBD1. CDR1 and CDR2 (germline): SGHDT, YYEEEE. V was pared by 0 bases and J by 2 bases, with 9 bases of the junction left unmatched. There are 17 residues in the CDR3. Here the CDR3 reads CASSLALGQGLNTEAFF. For the CDR3, the DNA is TGTGCCAGCAGCTTGGCCTTAGGACAGGGTCTAAACACTGAAGCTTTCTTT.

The chain has TRBV4-1 and TRBJ2-2; TRBD1 matches 10 bases. The J segment lost 6 bases and the V segment lost 2 bases, leaving 3 bases of the junction unmatched. Germline-derived CDR1 and CDR2 are MGHRA and YSYEKL. The CDR3 is 15 residues long. CDR3: CASSQPTGGSGELFF. The CDR3 DNA is TGCGCCAGCAGCCAACCGACAGGGGGCTCCGGGGAGCTGTTTTTT.

In its sample, this clone was seen a few times. The CDR3 sequence is CASRADYEQYF. CDR3 nucleotides: TGTGCCAGCAGGGCAGATTACGAGCAGTACTTC. V usage is TRBV6-5 and J usage is TRBJ2-7; D gene uncertain. The CDR3 runs to 11 residues. Germline lookup yields CDR1 MNHEY and CDR2 SVGAGI. Trimming stripped 6 bases from V and 4 bases from J, with 7 bases between.

The chain uses TRBV4-3 and TRBJ2-7, with 8 nucleotides matching TRBD2. The CDR3 is made up of 15 amino acids. V was pared by 4 bases and J by 6 bases, with 11 bases of the junction left unmatched. Looked up from germline, CDR1 is LGHNA and CDR2 is YSLEER. CDR3 bases: TGCGCCAGCAGCCTCCAGGGGCGGGAGGAAGGCGAGCAGTACTTC. This sequence encodes CASSLQGREEGEQYF.

This chain joins TRBV6-5 and TRBJ1-2, with unresolved D. The V end was cut by 4 bases, the J end by 6 bases, with 12 bases between. The CDR3 spans 13 residues. From germline, CDR1 is MNHEY and CDR2 SVGAGI. The CDR3: CASSFPDGNGYTF. The CDR3 DNA is TGTGCCAGCAGTTTCCCGGACGGGAATGGCTACACCTTC.

Only one count was recorded for this clone. The rearrangement joins TRBV29-1 to TRBJ2-2; TRBD1 might be the D (7 bases). The V gene's germline CDR1 is SQVTM and CDR2 ANQGSEA. The CDR3 totals 16 residues. The germline V and J ends were trimmed by 6 bases and 5 bases, with 22 bases remaining between them. The CDR3 spells CSVRGGLDYRTGELFF. In DNA form, the CDR3 reads TGCAGCGTCCGAGGGGGCTTGGACTATCGGACCGGGGAGCTGTTTTTT.

This chain joins TRBV7-3 and TRBJ2-1; D unclear. V was clipped by 1 base and J by 5 bases, with 9 bases between them. CDR1 is SGHTA, CDR2 FQGTGA, per germline. This CDR3 is 14 amino acids long. The CDR3: CASSLMRSNNEQFF. The CDR3 nucleotides are TGTGCCAGCAGCTTAATGCGGAGTAACAATGAGCAGTTCTTC.

The V gene is TRBV7-3, the J gene TRBJ1-2; D ambiguous. The CDR3 loop spans 13 amino acids. V lost 2 bases, J lost 4 bases, and 8 bases lay in between. Germline values: CDR1 SGHTA, CDR2 FQGTGA. The chain's CDR3 is CASSLGGSYGYTF. DNA for the CDR3: TGTGCCAGCAGCTTAGGCGGATCCTATGGCTACACCTTC.

This chain connects TRBV7-9 to TRBJ2-2, with TRBD1 as a possible D gene (6 bases). The CDR3 is made up of 16 amino acids. V was pared by 1 base and J by 1 base, with 10 bases between. The germline CDR1 and CDR2 sequences are SEHNR and FQNEAQ (reference sequence). CDR3 DNA sequence: TGTGCCAGCAGCTTAGTACTCAGGGGGAACACCGGGGAGCTGTTTTTT. This codes for CASSLVLRGNTGELFF. Together with reference TRBV7-9 and TRBJ2-2, the CDR3 gives the full variable domain: DTGVSQNPRHKITKRGQNVTFRCDPISEHNRLYWYRQTLGQGPEFLTYFQNEAQLEKSRLLSDRFSAERPKGSFSTLEIQRTEQGDSAMYLCASSLVLRGNTGELFFGEGSRLTVL.

This clone was seen once. The chain links TRBV28 to TRBJ2-5; 12 nucleotides agree with TRBD1. The germline V gene has CDR1 MDHEN and CDR2 SYDVKM. The CDR3 has 15 amino acids. Trimming at V came to 6 bases and at J to 5 bases, leaving 7 bases not matched to a gene. For the CDR3, the DNA is TGTGCCAGCAGCCGTTCCGGGACAGGGGGCGAGACCCAGTACTTC. This translates into CASSRSGTGGETQYF. The variable domain in full, with the rest retrieved from reference TRBV28 and TRBJ2-5, is DVKVTQSSRYLVKRTGEKVFLECVQDMDHENMFWYRQDPGLGLRLIYFSYDVKMKEKGDIPEGYSVSREKKERFSLILESASTNQTSMYLCASSRSGTGGETQYFGPGTRLLVL.

The chain recombines TRBV27 with TRBJ2-7, with TRBD2 matching over 9 bases. Trimming took 6 bases from V and 2 from J; bases not matched to a gene: 5. Germline V gene sequence: CDR1 MNHEY, CDR2 SMNVEV (reference sequence). The CDR3 runs 14 residues. The CDR3 DNA is TGTGCCAGCAGGGCTAGCGGGACCGCCTACGAGCAGTACTTC. It is translated as CASRASGTAYEQYF.

The chain combines TRBV9 with TRBJ2-1; 7 bases match TRBD2. The CDR3 is made up of 18 amino acids. V lost 0 bases to trimming and J lost 7 bases; unmatched junction nucleotides: 16. CDR1 and CDR2 (germline): SGDLS, YYNGEE. CDR3 nucleotides: TGTGCCAGCAGCGTAGGTACTGGTGGGGCGGGAGCCCCGAATGAGCAGTTCTTC. It translates to CASSVGTGGAGAPNEQFF.

This sequence joins TRBV28 and TRBJ2-1, with D tentatively TRBD2 (5 bases). Germline values: CDR1 MDHEN, CDR2 SYDVKM. Trimming took 7 bases from V and 5 from J, leaving 15 bases between them. The CDR3 sequence is 14 residues long. The CDR3 region is CASKDLGFDNEQFF. The CDR3, as DNA: TGTGCCAGCAAGGACTTGGGTTTCGACAATGAGCAGTTCTTC. Complete variable domain (other parts from reference TRBV28 and TRBJ2-1): DVKVTQSSRYLVKRTGEKVFLECVQDMDHENMFWYRQDPGLGLRLIYFSYDVKMKEKGDIPEGYSVSREKKERFSLILESASTNQTSMYLCASKDLGFDNEQFFGPGTRLTVL.

The V call is TRBV7-2, the J call TRBJ2-4; D uncertain. Trimming took 4 bases from V and 5 from J, leaving 12 bases between them. Germline V gene lookup returns CDR1 SGHTA and CDR2 FQGNSA. CDR3 size: 14 residues. CDR3 DNA sequence: TGTGCCAGCAGCTCTGGCCCGGGTGAAAACATTCAGTACTTC. This sequence encodes CASSSGPGENIQYF.

The V call is TRBV9, the J call TRBJ2-5; possibly TRBD2 for D (5 bases). The V end was cut by 3 bases, the J end by 5 bases, with 8 bases between. The CDR3 has 12 amino acids. Germline V gives CDR1 SGDLS, CDR2 YYNGEE. CDR3 nucleotides: TGTGCCAGCAGCGGCACTAGGGAGACCCAGTACTTC. This sequence encodes CASSGTRETQYF.

The chain uses TRBV27 and TRBJ2-1; D may be TRBD2 (5 bases). Germline V gene sequence: CDR1 MNHEY, CDR2 SMNVEV (reference sequence). The CDR3 totals 13 residues. V was shortened by 7 bases and J by 9 bases, with 16 bases between the two germline ends. This CDR3 reads CASTSRRSGEQFF. CDR3 bases: TGTGCCAGCACCTCGAGGAGGAGTGGTGAGCAGTTCTTC.

V is TRBV5-5 and J is TRBJ1-5; 7 bases fit TRBD1. This CDR3 has 14 residues. Looked up from germline, CDR1 is SGHKS and CDR2 is YYEKEE (reference sequence). With V trimmed by 4 bases and J by 4 bases, 5 bases remained unmatched. CDR3 in DNA: TGTGCCAGCAGCCTCGGGACAGTAAATCAGCCCCAGCATTTT. Amino acid sequence: CASSLGTVNQPQHF. Variable domain in full (rest from reference TRBV5-5 and TRBJ1-5): DAGVTQSPTHLIKTRGQQVTLRCSPISGHKSVSWYQQVLGQGPQFIFQYYEKEERGRGNFPDRFSARQFPNYSSELNVNALLLGDSALYLCASSLGTVNQPQHFGDGTRLSIL.

This chain links TRBV30 with TRBJ2-7; perhaps TRBD1 as D (6 bases). Germline V CDR1 and CDR2: GTSNPN, SVGIG (reference sequence). The CDR3 length is 14 residues. Trimming took off 4 bases at V and 7 bases at J, with 20 bases between the two ends. DNA of the CDR3: TGTGCCTGGATCCATTTTCATACAGGGCGGGAGCAGTACTTC. Translating it yields CAWIHFHTGREQYF.